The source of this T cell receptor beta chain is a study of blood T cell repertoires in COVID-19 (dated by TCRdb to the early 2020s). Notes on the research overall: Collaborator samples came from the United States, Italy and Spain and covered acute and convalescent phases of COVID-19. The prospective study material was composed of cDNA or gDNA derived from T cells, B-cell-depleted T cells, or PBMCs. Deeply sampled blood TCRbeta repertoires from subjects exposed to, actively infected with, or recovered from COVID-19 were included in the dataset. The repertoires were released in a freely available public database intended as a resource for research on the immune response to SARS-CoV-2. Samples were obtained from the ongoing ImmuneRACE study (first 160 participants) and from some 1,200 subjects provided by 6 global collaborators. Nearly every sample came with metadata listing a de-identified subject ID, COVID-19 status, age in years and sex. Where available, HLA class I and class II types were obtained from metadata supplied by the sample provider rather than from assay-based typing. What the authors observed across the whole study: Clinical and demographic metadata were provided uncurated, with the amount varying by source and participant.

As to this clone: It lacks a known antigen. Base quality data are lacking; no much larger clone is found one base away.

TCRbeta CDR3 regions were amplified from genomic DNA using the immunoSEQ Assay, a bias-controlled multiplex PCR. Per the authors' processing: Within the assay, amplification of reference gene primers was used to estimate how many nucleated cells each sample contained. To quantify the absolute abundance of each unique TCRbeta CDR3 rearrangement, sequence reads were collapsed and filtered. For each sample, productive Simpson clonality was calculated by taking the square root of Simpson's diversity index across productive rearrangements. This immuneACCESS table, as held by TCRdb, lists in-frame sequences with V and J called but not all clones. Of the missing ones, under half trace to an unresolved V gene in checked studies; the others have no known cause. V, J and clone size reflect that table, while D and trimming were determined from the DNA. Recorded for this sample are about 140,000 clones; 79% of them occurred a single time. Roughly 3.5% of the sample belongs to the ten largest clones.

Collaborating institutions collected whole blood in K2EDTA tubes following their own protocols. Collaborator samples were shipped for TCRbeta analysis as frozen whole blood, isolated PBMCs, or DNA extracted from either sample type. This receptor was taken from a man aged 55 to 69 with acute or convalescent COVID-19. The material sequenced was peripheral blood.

The DNA sequence is TGTGCCAGCAGCTTTAGAGGGGGACAGGCCAACTACGAGCAGTACTTC. Its amino acids are CASSFRGGQANYEQYF. The chain links TRBV11-1 with TRBJ2-7; 8 bases in the junction line up with TRBD1. The germline V gene (reference sequence) sets CDR1 to SGHAT and CDR2 to FQDESV. Compared with germline, V lacks 3 bases and J lacks 3 bases; bases without a gene match: 10. From the cysteine up to the phenylalanine, the CDR3 has a length of 16 residues. The kept DNA is CDR3 alone, 48 bases in frame from the first base.